Listed below are T cell receptor beta chains from one sample, sequenced in a study of blood T cell repertoires in COVID-19. The method was immunoSEQ multiplex PCR; TCRdb's version includes in-frame clones alone and lacks a portion of them. The sample yields about 150,000 clones, about four fifths seen once. Source material: peripheral blood. These receptors all stem from a man between 60 and 75 years old with acute or convalescent COVID-19. The CDR3 runs from the conserved cysteine through the conserved F or W. A D gene is named only where the DNA matches it firmly. A clone size is listed for some rows: how often the clone was seen (once, few, many), or a class if it is expanded.

TRBV9	-	-	TRBJ2-2	TGTGCCAGCAGCGCCAAAGACAGGTTCGGAACCGGGGAGCTGTTTTTT	CASSAKDRFGTGELFF
TRBV5-6	TRBD1	-	TRBJ2-7	TGTGCCAGCAGCATCGGACAGGGGGGGACCTACGAGCAGTACTTC	CASSIGQGGTYEQYF
TRBV6-2/TRBV6-3	-	-	TRBJ2-7	TGTGCCAGCAGTTCCCCGAGGATAGCGGCTAATCGCGGCTCCTACGAGCAGTACTTC	CASSSPRIAANRGSYEQYF
TRBV2	TRBD1	few	TRBJ2-3	TGTGCCAGCAGTGGGACAGGGTTAGGGACAGATACGCAGTATTTT	CASSGTGLGTDTQYF
TRBV4-1	TRBD1	few	TRBJ2-2	TGCGCCAGCAGCCAAGATCTTTTTGGACAGGGCCCCGGGGAGCTGTTTTTT	CASSQDLFGQGPGELFF
TRBV4-1	TRBD2	-	TRBJ2-1	TGCGCCAGCAGCCAAGTAGCTGGACTAGCGACTTACAATGAGCAGTTCTTC	CASSQVAGLATYNEQFF
TRBV6-1	-	few	TRBJ1-1	TGTGCCAGCAGTGAACAGGGCTATGAAGCTTTCTTT	CASSEQGYEAFF
TRBV4-3	-	once	TRBJ1-4	TGCGCCAGCAGCCAAGATAGTTTCACCATGGGGGGACTGTTTTTT	CASSQDSFTMGGLFF
TRBV27	TRBD2	-	TRBJ2-2	TGTGCCAGCAGTTTCCCTAGCGGGGGGACCGGGGAGCTGTTTTTT	CASSFPSGGTGELFF
TRBV4-3	-	few	TRBJ2-4	TGCGCCAGCAGCCAAGATCGGGTAAACATTCAGTACTTC	CASSQDRVNIQYF
TRBV10-3	-	few	TRBJ1-1	TGTGCCATCTCTCTTAACTTGAACACTGAAGCTTTCTTT	CAISLNLNTEAFF
TRBV28	-	-	TRBJ2-7	TGTGCTAGCAGTCCTCCCAAGGGGAAAGAGAGCTCCTACGAGCAGTACTTC	CASSPPKGKESSYEQYF
TRBV3-1/TRBV3-2	-	-	TRBJ1-4	TGTGCCAGCAGCCTCGGGGGTGAAAAACTGTTTTTT	CASSLGGEKLFF
TRBV27	TRBD1	-	TRBJ2-5	TGTGCCAGCAGGCGGACAGGGGGATCTGAGACCCAGTACTTC	CASRRTGGSETQYF
TRBV18	TRBD1	-	TRBJ1-1	TGTGCCAGCTCCGACAGGGCGAACACTGAAGCTTTCTTT	CASSDRANTEAFF
TRBV5-1	TRBD1	-	TRBJ2-4	TGCGCCAGCAGCCCGGACAGGGAAGAGGACATTCAGTACTTC	CASSPDREEDIQYF
TRBV20-1	TRBD1	-	TRBJ1-3	TGCAGTGCTATTGACAGGGGGGGAAACACCATATATTTT	CSAIDRGGNTIYF
TRBV7-2	TRBD2	-	TRBJ2-4	TGTGCCAGCAGCTTAGAATGGGCGGGAGGGTCCAAAAACATTCAGTACTTC	CASSLEWAGGSKNIQYF
TRBV10-1	-	-	TRBJ2-7	TGCGCCAGAAGTAGGAGCCCAGACGCCTCCTACGAGCAGTACTTC	CARSRSPDASYEQYF
TRBV29-1	-	-	TRBJ2-1	TGCAGCGGGGCCCTCGCACTCAATGAGCAGTTCTTC	CSGALALNEQFF
TRBV7-2	TRBD1	-	TRBJ2-7	TGTGCCAGCAGCTTACCTGGGGACAGACCCTCCTACGAGCAGTACTTC	CASSLPGDRPSYEQYF
TRBV4-1	-	-	TRBJ2-7	TGCGCCAGCAGCCACCCCGGGACTCAATCCTACGAGCAGTACTTC	CASSHPGTQSYEQYF
TRBV5-7	-	-	TRBJ2-7	TGTGCCAGCAGCTTTAGCAGGGACTACGAGCAGTACTTC	CASSFSRDYEQYF
TRBV9	-	-	TRBJ2-3	TGTGCCAGCAGCGCCTTCACAGGCACGCAGTATTTT	CASSAFTGTQYF
TRBV10-3	-	-	TRBJ2-3	TGTGCCACGCACTCGAGCACAGATACGCAGTATTTT	CATHSSTDTQYF
TRBV7-2	TRBD1	-	TRBJ1-1	TGTGCCAGCAGCTTCGTTTCAGGGGGGAGCACTGAAGCTTTCTTT	CASSFVSGGSTEAFF
TRBV11-2	TRBD2	-	TRBJ2-7	TGTGCCAGCACCCTGGGGGGAGGGTCCTACGAGCAGTACTTC	CASTLGGGSYEQYF
TRBV27	-	-	TRBJ2-7	TGTGCCAGCAGTCGGGTCTCTAGCTCCTACGAGCAGTACTTC	CASSRVSSSYEQYF
TRBV7-8	TRBD2	-	TRBJ2-3	TGTGCCAGCAGTTGGACTAGCGGGGGGGCCCCAGATACGCAGTATTTT	CASSWTSGGAPDTQYF